This T cell receptor (beta chain) was sequenced in a study of blood T cell repertoires in COVID-19. Turning to the study itself: Donors in the United States, Italy and Spain gave samples during acute or convalescent COVID-19. Sources were T cells, B-cell-depleted T cells, or PBMCs; the material itself was cDNA or gDNA.

Recruited during active infection, patients (from Seattle) were subsequently followed longitudinally. As processed by the authors: Researchers report that nucleated cell counts were estimated from reference gene primer amplification. Some clones are missing from TCRdb's copy, which holds only in-frame ones; the method was immunoSEQ multiplex PCR. D and trimming were read from the DNA, whereas the V and J calls and clone size are those reported in that table. The sample has around 320,000 clones, roughly 91% seen once. Germline values: CDR1 MNHNS, CDR2 SASEGT. The CDR3 sequence is 14 residues long. V was clipped by 3 bases and J by 4 bases, with 12 bases between them.

This clonotype was obtained from a woman younger than 45 with COVID-19, enrolled during active disease. The sequencing sample was made of peripheral blood. This rearrangement joins TRBV6-1 to TRBJ1-2; tentatively, D is TRBD1 (6 bases). The DNA of the CDR3 is TGTGCCAGCAGTGAGAATGGGGGCGGCTATGGCTACACCTTC. This encodes CASSENGGGYGYTF.